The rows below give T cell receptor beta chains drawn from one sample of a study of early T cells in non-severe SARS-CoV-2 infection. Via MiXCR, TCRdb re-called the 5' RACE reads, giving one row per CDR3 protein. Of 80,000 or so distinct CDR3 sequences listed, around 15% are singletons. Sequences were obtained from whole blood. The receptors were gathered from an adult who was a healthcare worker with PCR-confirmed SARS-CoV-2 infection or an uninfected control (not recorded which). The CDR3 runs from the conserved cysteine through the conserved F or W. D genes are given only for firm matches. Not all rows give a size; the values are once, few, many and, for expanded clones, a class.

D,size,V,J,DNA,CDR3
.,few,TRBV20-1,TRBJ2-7,TGCAGTGGATTGGGACCCTACGAGCAGTACTTC,CSGLGPYEQYF
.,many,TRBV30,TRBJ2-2,TGTGCCTGGAGTACTGGGACGGGAATCTTCACCGGGGAGCTGTTTTTT,CAWSTGTGIFTGELFF
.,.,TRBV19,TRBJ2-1,TGTGCCAGTAGTATGGGCCCCCCAGGCAATGAGCAGTTCTTC,CASSMGPPGNEQFF
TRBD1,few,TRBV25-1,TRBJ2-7,TGTGCCAGCAGTGCAGGGGGCTACGAGCAGTACTTC,CASSAGGYEQYF
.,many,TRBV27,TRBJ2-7,TGTGCCAGCAGTTTATCAGGGACGGAATACTACGAGCAGTACTTC,CASSLSGTEYYEQYF
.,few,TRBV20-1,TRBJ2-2,TGCAGTGCTAGAGATAGGGCGAACACCGGGGAGCTGTTTTTT,CSARDRANTGELFF
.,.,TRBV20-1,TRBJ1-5,TGCAGTGCCCACAGGGATAGCAATCAGCCCCAGCATTTT,CSAHRDSNQPQHF
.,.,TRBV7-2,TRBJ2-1,TGTGCCAGCAGCTTGCTGACTATCGAGCAGTTCTTC,CASSLLTIEQFF
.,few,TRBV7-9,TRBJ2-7,TGTGCCAGCAGCTCCATACCCAACTACGAGCAGTACTTC,CASSSIPNYEQYF
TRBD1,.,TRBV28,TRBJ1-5,TGTGCCACCCAGGGGGAATCCAATCAGCCCCAGCATTTT,CATQGESNQPQHF
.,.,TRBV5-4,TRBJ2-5,TGTGCCAGCAGCTCTGGACAGCACCAAGAGACCCAGAACTTC,CASSSGQHQETQNF
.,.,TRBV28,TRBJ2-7,TGTGCCAGCAGTAGGGGAGAGCAGTACTTC,CASSRGEQYF
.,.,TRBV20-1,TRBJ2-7,TGCAGTGCTAGACGTCTAGCATACTACGAGCAGTACTTC,CSARRLAYYEQYF
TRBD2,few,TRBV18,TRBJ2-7,TGTGCCAGCTCAGCTCTAGCGGGGGGGCCATCCGGCGAGCAGTACTTC,CASSALAGGPSGEQYF
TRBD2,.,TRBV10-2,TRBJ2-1,TGCGCCAGCGGCGATAGCGGGGGGTCCTACAATGAGCAGTTCTTC,CASGDSGGSYNEQFF
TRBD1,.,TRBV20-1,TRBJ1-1,TGCAGTGCTAGAGATCCAGGGGGGATTCAAGCTTTCTTT,CSARDPGGIQAFF
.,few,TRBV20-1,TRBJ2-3,TGCAGTGCTAGAGATACGGGGGATACGCAGTATTTT,CSARDTGDTQYF
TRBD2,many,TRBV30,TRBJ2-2,TGTGCCTGGAGTAAGGGACTAGCGGGGGCCGGGGAGCTGTTTTTT,CAWSKGLAGAGELFF